Below are 3 T cell receptor beta chains sequenced from a single sample in a study of shared clonotypes between healthy human individuals. Data came from immunoSEQ multiplex PCR; TCRdb stores just in-frame clones and leaves some out. The data show a few million clones, approximately 93% seen once. Sequenced: naive CD4+ T cells from PBMCs. Subset of the sample: CD45RA+ positively selected. The origin of the receptors is a man between 18 and 35 years old in good health. Some clones in this sample may be carry-over from other donors' samples.

V is TRBV27 and J is TRBJ1-1; TRBD1 matches 9 bases. Germline loops: CDR1 MNHEY, CDR2 SMNVEV (reference sequence). V was clipped by 3 bases and J by 0 bases; unmatched bases: 2. The CDR3 loop spans 15 amino acids. CDR3 loop: CASSFGTGMNTEAFF. The CDR3 DNA reads as TGTGCCAGCAGTTTCGGGACAGGGATGAACACTGAAGCTTTCTTT.

This chain links TRBV7-3 with TRBJ1-1; TRBD1 matches 9 bases. V gave up 5 bases and J gave up 4 bases; unmatched junction bases: 11. The CDR3 is made up of 16 amino acids. Germline CDR1 and CDR2: SGHTA and FQGTGA. This chain's CDR3 is CASSPSRDRVGTEAFF. CDR3 sequence (DNA): TGTGCCAGCAGCCCGTCCCGGGACAGGGTTGGCACTGAAGCTTTCTTT.

The rearrangement joins TRBV5-6 to TRBJ2-1; TRBD1 might be the D (5 bases). There are 16 residues in the CDR3. V shed 0 bases and J shed 6 bases, with 16 bases lying between them. Germline-derived CDR1 and CDR2 are SGHDT and YYEEEE. The CDR3 loop reads CASSLVGAALFNEQFF. In DNA, the CDR3 is TGTGCCAGCAGCTTGGTTGGGGCTGCCCTGTTCAATGAGCAGTTCTTC.